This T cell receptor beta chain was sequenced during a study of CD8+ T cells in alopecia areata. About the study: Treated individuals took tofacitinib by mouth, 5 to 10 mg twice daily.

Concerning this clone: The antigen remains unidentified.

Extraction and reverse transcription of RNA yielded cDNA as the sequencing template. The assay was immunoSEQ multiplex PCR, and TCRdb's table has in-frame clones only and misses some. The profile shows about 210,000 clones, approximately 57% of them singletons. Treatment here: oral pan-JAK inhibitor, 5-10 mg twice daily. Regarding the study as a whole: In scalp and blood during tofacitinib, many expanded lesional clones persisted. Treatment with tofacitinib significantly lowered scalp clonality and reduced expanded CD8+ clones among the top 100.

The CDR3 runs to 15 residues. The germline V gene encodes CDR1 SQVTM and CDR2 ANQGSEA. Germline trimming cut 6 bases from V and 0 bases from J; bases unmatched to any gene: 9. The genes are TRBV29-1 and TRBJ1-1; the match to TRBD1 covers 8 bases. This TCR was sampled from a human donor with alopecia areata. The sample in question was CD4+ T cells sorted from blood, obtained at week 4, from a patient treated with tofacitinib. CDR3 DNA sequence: TGCAGCGTCCTCCTAGGGGACAGGTTGAACACTGAAGCTTTCTTT. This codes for CSVLLGDRLNTEAFF. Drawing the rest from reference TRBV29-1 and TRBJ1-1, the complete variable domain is SAVISQKPSRDICQRGTSLTIQCQVDSQVTMMFWYRQQPGQSLTLIATANQGSEATYESGFVIDKFPISRPNLTFSTLTVSNMSPEDSSIYLCSVLLGDRLNTEAFFGQGTRLTVV.